A single sample is the source of the 11 T cell receptor beta chains below, sequenced in a study of OX40 agonist ivuxolimab in advanced cancers. Produced via immunoSEQ multiplex PCR; TCRdb's table is partial and in-frame only. The sample holds tens of thousands of clones, 86% seen once. Material: CD4+ or CD8+ T cells sorted from blood, obtained in a trial of the OX40 agonist ivuxolimab. Every receptor here comes from an adult with an advanced solid tumor such as melanoma, head and neck, liver or kidney cancer.

The chain couples TRBV18 to TRBJ2-1; no firm D call. Deletions cut 0 bases from V and 7 bases from J, with 19 bases between. Per germline, CDR1 KGHSH and CDR2 LQKENI. This CDR3 is 17 amino acids long. The DNA for the CDR3 is TGTGCCAGCTCACCACCGAGGATAGCCGAAATACAGAATGAGCAGTTCTTC. This gives the protein CASSPPRIAEIQNEQFF.

The V gene is TRBV2, the J gene TRBJ1-1; D gene uncertain. V lost 3 bases to trimming and J lost 1 base, with 15 bases between them. The CDR3 consists of 16 residues. In germline, CDR1 is SNHLY, CDR2 FYNNEI. Here the CDR3 DNA reads TGTGCCAGCAGTGATAGCGTTGGACCCAGGAACACTGAAGCTTTCTTT. Translation: CASSDSVGPRNTEAFF.

DNA for the CDR3: TGTGCCAGCAGCCAACAGGGGGGGAATTCACCCCTCCACTTT. This codes for CASSQQGGNSPLHF. V is TRBV7-9 and J is TRBJ1-6; 8 bases map to TRBD1. V was pared by 5 bases and J by 7 bases, with 4 bases of the junction left unmatched. The CDR3 covers 14 residues. From germline, CDR1 is SEHNR and CDR2 FQNEAQ (reference sequence).

This chain links TRBV11-2 with TRBJ2-7; D unclear. This CDR3 comprises 16 residues. Germline CDR1 and CDR2: SGHAT and FQNNGV. The V gene lost 8 bases and the J gene lost 4 bases, with 24 bases spanning the gap. This CDR3 reads CASGGNVGGVGYEQYF. CDR3 sequence (DNA): TGTGCCAGCGGTGGAAACGTAGGTGGGGTGGGATACGAGCAGTACTTC. The full variable domain, its missing parts supplied by reference TRBV11-2 and TRBJ2-7, is EAGVAQSPRYKIIEKRQSVAFWCNPISGHATLYWYQQILGQGPKLLIQFQNNGVVDDSQLPKDRFSAERLKGVDSTLKIQPAKLEDSAVYLCASGGNVGGVGYEQYFGPGTRLTVT.

This chain connects TRBV27 to TRBJ1-3; D unresolved. CDR3 size: 13 residues. Germline V CDR1 and CDR2: MNHEY, SMNVEV (reference sequence). The ends were cut back, 2 bases at V and 0 bases at J, with 2 bases in the middle. In DNA, the CDR3 is TGTGCCAGCAGTTTACGCTCTGGAAACACCATATATTTT. Its translation: CASSLRSGNTIYF.

The V gene is TRBV6-5, the J gene TRBJ2-5; D assignment may be TRBD1 or TRBD2 (5 bases each). V was trimmed by 0 bases and J by 1 base, leaving 9 bases between them. The germline V gene has CDR1 MNHEY and CDR2 SVGAGI. The CDR3 sequence is 15 residues long. The CDR3 coding sequence is TGTGCCAGCAGTTACTCTGGGGGAACCCAAGAGACCCAGTACTTC. It is translated as CASSYSGGTQETQYF.

This sequence joins TRBV30 and TRBJ1-1; D not resolved. Looked up from germline, CDR1 is GTSNPN and CDR2 is SVGIG (reference sequence). This CDR3 region has 14 residues. Trimming took off 0 bases at V and 3 bases at J, with 11 bases between the two ends. The CDR3 region is CAWSVRHGDTEAFF. CDR3 in DNA: TGTGCCTGGAGTGTACGGCATGGGGACACTGAAGCTTTCTTT.

This clone was counted a few times. The gene calls are TRBV5-5 and TRBJ2-5, with 9 bases fitting TRBD2. J lost 5 bases, V lost 4 bases, and 18 bases had no gene match. Germline V CDR1 and CDR2: SGHKS, YYEKEE (reference sequence). The CDR3 sequence is 18 residues long. Here the CDR3 DNA reads TGTGCCAGCAGCCGGAGGACGGCCCTAAGGCGGGAGGGGGAGACCCAGTACTTC. Translated: CASSRRTALRREGETQYF.

This clone was found once. The gene calls are TRBV11-3 and TRBJ2-1; 8 positions agree with TRBD2. Germline lookup yields CDR1 SGHNT and CDR2 YENEEA. The CDR3 extends over 15 amino acids. The trim removed 6 bases at V and 9 bases at J, leaving 13 bases unmatched. CDR3 in amino acids: CASSPGLVFLAEQFF. CDR3 nucleotide sequence: TGTGCCAGCAGTCCGGGACTAGTTTTTTTGGCTGAGCAGTTCTTC.

The rearrangement joins TRBV7-8 to TRBJ2-7; 8 bases fit TRBD1. Germline V CDR1 and CDR2: SGHVS, FQNEAQ. V lost 4 bases to trimming and J lost 2 bases; unmatched junction nucleotides: 4. This CDR3 is built from 14 residues. For the CDR3, the DNA is TGTGCCAGCAGCTCCAGGACAGGGACCTACGAGCAGTACTTC. This gives the protein CASSSRTGTYEQYF.

The chain joins TRBV6-5 to TRBJ1-3; D possibly corresponds to TRBD1 (6 bases). The CDR3 has 15 amino acids. V lost 5 bases, J lost 6 bases, and 17 bases lay in between. Germline-derived CDR1 and CDR2 are MNHEY and SVGAGI. The CDR3 region has the DNA TGTGCCAGCAGTAAAGGGGGATTAGCAGTAAACACCATATATTTT. It translates to CASSKGGLAVNTIYF.